This note documents a single T cell receptor beta chain sequence. The antigen it recognizes is unknown. Base qualities are not recorded, but no much larger clone differs from it by a single base. From a lookup of the germline V gene (reference sequence), CDR1 and CDR2 are SGHNT and YYREEE. Trimming removed 0 bases from V and 7 bases from J; the gene matches leave 8 bases unexplained. The CDR3 runs 16 residues from the cysteine to the phenylalanine. The only DNA kept is the CDR3, 48 bases in frame from the first base. The sample belongs to a study of cytomegalovirus exposure and HLA in healthy donors (dated by TCRdb to 2016 to 2017). A note on the overall study: According to an earlier analysis of 587 of the donors, about 180 million T cells yielded roughly 100 million unique TCR beta sequences and 276 Gb of sequence data. A later analysis re-examined previously published TCR beta repertoires from more than 650 donors and added high-resolution HLA genotyping to investigate patterns of TCR occurrence. To predict cytomegalovirus infection status, the study combined high-throughput TCR immunosequencing, statistical association of individual TCRs with disease status, and machine learning. HLA typing included class I and class II loci at four-digit resolution. A few DR-DQ haplotypes were handled as single units for association and clustering because linkage in the cohort was strong. Of the roughly 400 genotyped donors, over 70% fell in the genetic ancestry cluster associated with self-reported Caucasian donors. Every repertoire in the discovery cohort had been generated on one and the same sequencing platform. The later analysis used no new phenotypic data to find candidate immune exposures, relying instead on TCR beta sequences and their occurrence across donors. The number of donors typed differed by locus, with about 620-630 for A, B, C, DRB1 and DQB1, more than 500 for DQA1, 600 to 610 for DPA1, and some 440 for DPB1. A later genetic analysis used genome-wide SNP genotypes for about 60% of the roughly 700 donors, treating that subset as a discovery cohort. A separate validation cohort of more than 100 different subjects was used in addition to the roughly 700-subject first cohort. Donor age, sex, ethnicity and CMV serostatus were compiled together with the repertoire data. The study aimed to test whether cataloging public T cell receptors could reveal signatures of past pathogen exposure. The study profiled the T cell repertoires of 500 to 800 subjects by immunosequencing and related them to cytomegalovirus serostatus. In an earlier analysis of 550 to 700 of the donors, high-throughput TCR beta sequencing was used to judge whether each TCR beta V gene segment behaved as functional or pseudogenic. An early release that covered approximately 600 HLA-typed donors contained approximately 300 gigabases of sequencing data and about 93 million unique TCR sequences. On average, roughly 250,000 unique TCR beta nucleotide sequences were sequenced per donor among a few hundred genotyped donors of the cohort, with 15% to 20% of those sequences being non-productive.

The cohort was made up of 500 to 800 healthy bone marrow donors. All cohort members were sampled while nominally healthy, although unrecorded immune exposures were likely present. The donor was CMV seronegative and belonged to the group of 350 or so seronegative cohort members. Every donor gave a peripheral blood sample, and the peripheral blood mononuclear cells from that sample were used for TCR beta sequencing. The Qiagen DNeasy Blood Extraction Kit was used to extract genomic DNA from the blood cell samples. Results the study describes overall, beyond this receptor: In both the original and validation cohorts, the classifier was reported to diagnose cytomegalovirus status with high specificity and sensitivity. In a later analysis, more than 15,000 TCR beta sequences were associated with specific HLA alleles at a false discovery rate of 0.05. A further reported finding was that TCR beta sequences accurately predicted the HLA-A and HLA-B alleles for most subjects in the first cohort. Several of the top co-occurrence clusters appeared to be linked to parvovirus B19, influenza, CMV and Epstein-Barr virus, according to a later analysis. The 87-base-pair reads could not distinguish some IMGT-functional V segments, including TRBV6-2 and TRBV6-3, so those segments were excluded. The authors suggested that the approach could potentially be extended to other disease states and immunological phenotypes. In the study, around 150 TCR beta chains were listed as associated with cytomegalovirus. A later analysis found that TCR association rates varied across HLA loci, with DRB1 alleles showing the most associated TCRs and HLA-C alleles the fewest. The cohort was sequenced for TCR beta chains only, and without alpha or paired-chain data the features that could be detected were limited. Because HLA typing was unavailable for some donors at each locus, only the typed subset was used in association tests. Because counts were too low, about 15 rarely observed V segments, including chromosome 9 orphons, were left out of the earlier analysis of 587 of the donors. Most TCR sequences were observed very rarely across donors, whereas some public TCRs were present in many individuals. Correlated functional status among segregating V segments might be attributable to linkage disequilibrium, but an unknown experimental factor could not be ruled out. Presence/absence analyses assumed roughly uniform sequencing depth across donors, an assumption that may not hold. An association between a missense DCLRE1C variant and V-gene and J-gene trimming of TCR beta chains was found in a later genetic analysis and replicated in an independent cohort. The sequencing pipeline was judged likely to have produced a cluster of highly shared sequence variants as a technical artifact. In a later analysis, most CMV-associated TCR beta chains were found to appear HLA-restricted, with HLA associations seemingly driven largely by CMV exposure. When HLA alleles, especially DR and DQ, strongly co-occurred, TCR associations were difficult to assign to individual alleles. In a later analysis, HLA-associated TCR beta chains were found to be more clonally expanded and to have lower generation probabilities than equally common non-associated chains. A few of the identified cytomegalovirus-associated TCR beta chains were confirmed in vitro to be specific for cytomegalovirus antigens. Immune exposure information for the cohort was limited to CMV serostatus. According to a later genetic analysis, donors in an Asian-associated ancestry cluster had fewer N-insertions in productive TCRs than the approximately 650-donor mean. In an earlier analysis of some 540 of the donors, most TCR beta V segments appeared in productive rearrangements about 90% or about 30% of the time, broadly matching IMGT annotations.

Receptor amplification or capture employed the immunoSEQ multiplex PCR assay. A mixture of 60 forward primers for TCR Vbeta segments and 13 reverse primers for TCR Jbeta segments was used in the multiplex PCR. The CDR3 region of rearranged TCR beta genes was amplified from genomic DNA with a multiplex PCR assay. The Illumina HiSeq System was used to sequence the amplified TCR beta libraries as 87-base-pair reads. As for the authors' bioinformatics: In a later analysis, tens of millions of unique TCR beta chains were counted across the 650 to 750 repertoires, and approximately 11 million of these chains were shared by at least two donors. To remove PCR and sequencing errors, raw reads were error-corrected and collapsed into unique sequences using a nearest-neighbor algorithm that merged closely related sequences. Alignment of CDR3 sequences to IMGT reference sequences was used to assign V, D and J gene segments. For a sequence to be retained, a match of at least six nucleotides to both a V gene segment and a J gene segment was required. A rearrangement counted as productive if the CDR3 had no stop codons and remained in frame with V and J, and every other rearrangement counted as non-productive. CDR3 was defined by IMGT convention, running from the second conserved V-encoded cysteine to the conserved J-encoded phenylalanine. The earlier analysis of 500 to 600 of the donors excluded sequences that lacked an unambiguous match to a single V gene segment. In an earlier analysis of more than 500 of the donors, a V segment was called functional when productive rearrangements were above 56.7%, and segregating when the standard deviation between donors exceeded 5%. A statistical classification framework was developed to diagnose cytomegalovirus status using the catalog of TCR beta chain sequences. V and J gene assignment, in a later analysis, came from comparing TCR nucleotide sequences with IMGT/GENE-DB human TR gene sequences. A later analysis assigned CDR3 sequences and most-parsimonious VDJ recombination scenarios with the TCRdist pipeline. In a later analysis, each TCR beta chain was defined by its CDR3 amino acid sequence together with its V-gene family, and reads without a unique V-gene family were excluded. In a later analysis, 500 to 650 highly shared, low-generation-probability nucleotide sequences were removed to address suspected cross-contamination and a sequencing artifact. A later analysis calculated a clonal expansion index for each public chain from normalized within-repertoire ranks of inferred template counts. Generation probabilities in a later analysis came from a VDJ recombination model fitted to out-of-frame rearrangements, and those results were checked against IGoR. A later analysis scored TCR-TCR, TCR-HLA and TCR-CMV co-occurrence with hypergeometric tests, applying a repertoire-size bias correction to TCR pairs. False discovery rates were estimated in a later analysis by permuting HLA or CMV assignments 20 times. A later analysis grouped co-occurring TCRs with DBSCAN, adding TCRdist sequence similarity when clustering within HLA-allele-positive subsets. Co-occurrence clustering excluded repertoires with fewer than 30,000 or more than 120,000 public chains, plus five with anomalous nucleotide sharing. In its TCRdb copy, this immuneACCESS table keeps in-frame sequences only and misses some clones. Where compared with another copy, unresolved V genes explain less than half of these, and the others have no known cause. For V, J and clone size, that table is used; D and trimming come from the DNA. The sample contains over 50,000 clones, around 85% of them found a single time. The ten top clones hold 1.7% of the sample.

The sequence was collected from a man in his forties in good health and CMV-seronegative. This sequence uses TRBV5-4 and TRBJ2-1; TRBD2 aligns with 9 central bases. Sequenced material: PBMCs. The nucleotide sequence reads TGTGCCAGCAGCTTGGGATATAGCGGGGGAGGGAATGAGCAGTTCTTC. Translated, this is CASSLGYSGGGNEQFF.